This T cell receptor beta chain is drawn from a study of T cell responses to AZD1222 COVID-19 vaccine. As to this clone: Its cognate antigen is unknown.

Study results and limitations: Donor demographics were predominantly white British with a female majority; clonal diversity may be underestimated.

Data came from immunoSEQ multiplex PCR; TCRdb stores just in-frame clones and leaves some out. The sample records 120,000 to 150,000 clones, about 86% being singletons. The V end was cut by 3 bases, the J end by 8 bases, with 8 bases between. The CDR3 is made up of 11 amino acids. Germline CDR1 SGDLS, CDR2 YYNGEE. This chain connects TRBV9 to TRBJ2-5, with D maybe TRBD2 (5 bases). Material: peripheral blood, obtained 28 days after the second AZD1222 dose. This clonotype originated in an adult who received the AZD1222 COVID-19 vaccine. CDR3 amino acids: CASSEGETQYF. The CDR3 bases are TGTGCCAGCAGCGAGGGAGAAACCCAGTACTTC.